This TCR beta chain originates from a study of CD8+CD57+ T cells in acquired aplastic anemia. About the study: 3 to 3.5 ug was the average amount of DNA from sorted CD4+ and CD8+ cells.

From germline, CDR1 is SGHVS and CDR2 FQNEAQ. Trimming removed 1 base from V and 5 bases from J, with 3 bases in between. The CDR3 runs 11 residues. Genomic DNA, the template, was used for profiling of the TCR beta VDJ and CDR3. Using its own MiXCR run on the reads, TCRdb lists one record per CDR3 protein. The sample consists of about 150,000 distinct CDR3 sequences, roughly half of them appearing once. The sequenced patients had an expansion of CD8+CD57+ cells seen by flow cytometry. Diagnosis of severe acquired aplastic anemia applied to all patients. This sequence was found in a human donor with aplastic anemia. Sequencing input: sorted CD4+, CD8+, or CD8+CD57+ T cells (not recorded which) from PBMCs. V usage is TRBV7-8 and J usage is TRBJ2-7; D is unresolved. The CDR3 region has the DNA TGTGCCAGCAGCTTAGAGCACGAGCAGTACTTC. It yields the protein CASSLEHEQYF. Complete variable domain (other parts from reference TRBV7-8 and TRBJ2-7): GAGVSQSPRYKVAKRGQDVALRCDPISGHVSLFWYQQALGQGPEFLTYFQNEAQLDKSGLPSDRFFAERPEGSVSTLKIQRTQQEDSAVYLCASSLEHEQYFGPGTRLTVT.